The 9 T cell receptor beta chains given below trace back to one sample, sequenced in a study of blood T cell repertoires in COVID-19. Some clones are missing from TCRdb's copy, which holds only in-frame ones; the method was immunoSEQ multiplex PCR. The data hold roughly 230,000 clones, with around 82% observed a single time. Input material: PBMCs or T cells enriched from blood (not recorded which). These receptors came from a man aged 50-59 years who had recovered from COVID-19.

V and J are TRBV9 and TRBJ2-1; D possibly corresponds to TRBD2 (6 bases). Trimming took off 4 bases at V and 5 bases at J, with 19 bases between the two ends. The germline CDR1 and CDR2 sequences are SGDLS and YYNGEE. This CDR3 contains 16 residues. CDR3 sequence (DNA): TGTGCCAGCAGCAGTCTTGGCGGGGCAGGCAACAATGAGCAGTTCTTC. Its translation: CASSSLGGAGNNEQFF.

J is TRBJ1-4 and V is TRBV5-1; possible D gene TRBD1, 6 bases. V lost 3 bases and J 7 bases, leaving 19 bases between the germline ends. The CDR3 sequence is 16 residues long. CDR1 SGHRS and CDR2 YFSETQ come from the germline V gene. Here the CDR3 reads CASSSTAGADGEKLFF. The CDR3 bases are TGCGCCAGCAGCTCCACGGCGGGGGCGGATGGTGAAAAACTGTTTTTT.

CDR3 region: CASSFRGGNTEAFF. Written as DNA, the CDR3 is TGTGCCAGCAGCTTCCGGGGAGGGAACACTGAAGCTTTCTTT. V and J are TRBV11-1 and TRBJ1-1; D gene uncertain. Germline-derived CDR1 and CDR2 are SGHAT and FQDESV (reference sequence). V lost 3 bases and J lost 1, with 9 bases in between. CDR3 size: 14 residues.

The J gene is TRBJ2-1, the V gene TRBV19, with 10 positions matching TRBD1. The length of the CDR3 is 17 residues. V was pared by 3 bases and J by 5 bases, with 10 bases of the junction left unmatched. Germline loops: CDR1 LNHDA, CDR2 SQIVND (reference sequence). In DNA, the CDR3 is TGTGCCAGTAGTATCGGCCTACCGGGACAGGGGAACAATGAGCAGTTCTTC. Translated, it gives CASSIGLPGQGNNEQFF.

V and J are TRBV13 and TRBJ2-5, with 14 bases aligning to TRBD2. The V gene end was trimmed by 1 base and the J gene end by 7 bases; junction bases not matched to a gene: 14. This CDR3 comprises 19 residues. Germline-derived CDR1 and CDR2 are PRHDT and FYEKMQ (reference sequence). CDR3 in DNA: TGTGCCAGCAGCTTAGTAAGGACTAGCGGGGGGAACTCCAAGACGACCCAGTACTTC. It translates to CASSLVRTSGGNSKTTQYF.

This clone was detected a few times. V usage is TRBV24-1 and J usage is TRBJ1-4; D is unclear. Germline CDR1 KGHDR, CDR2 SFDVKD. The CDR3 covers 18 residues. Trimming pared 9 bases from V and 0 bases from J, leaving 22 bases between. CDR3 in amino acids: CATGPIDGRLTTNEKLFF. CDR3 nucleotide sequence: TGTGCCACCGGGCCGATAGACGGAAGGTTGACAACTAATGAAAAACTGTTTTTT.

V is TRBV10-3 and J is TRBJ1-2; 7 bases are a match to TRBD1. The CDR3 sequence is 16 residues long. V shed 10 bases, J shed 4 bases, and the junction held 18 bases outside the gene matches. In germline, CDR1 is ENHRY, CDR2 SYGVKD. This CDR3 is CATGSLGQRGPYGYTF. In DNA form, the CDR3 reads TGTGCCACAGGCTCCTTGGGACAGAGGGGCCCCTATGGCTACACCTTC.

This clone showed up just a few times. The chain combines TRBV2 with TRBJ2-2; a possible D gene is TRBD1 (5 bases). Germline lookup yields CDR1 SNHLY and CDR2 FYNNEI. Trimming removed 3 bases from V and 1 base from J, with 6 bases in between. This CDR3 has 14 residues. As DNA, the CDR3 is TGTGCCAGCAGTGACAGGGTGAACACCGGGGAGCTGTTTTTT. This encodes CASSDRVNTGELFF.

The chain employs TRBV18 and TRBJ1-5; 9 bases line up with TRBD1. V was clipped by 3 bases and J by 4 bases; unmatched bases: 4. CDR3 length equals 15 residues. Germline CDR1 and CDR2: KGHSH and LQKENI. The DNA for the CDR3 is TGTGCCAGCTCACCCACCGGGACAGGGAATCAGCCCCAGCATTTT. It is translated as CASSPTGTGNQPQHF. Looking up the rest from reference TRBV18 and TRBJ1-5 gives the full variable domain: NAGVMQNPRHLVRRRGQEARLRCSPMKGHSHVYWYRQLPEEGLKFMVYLQKENIIDESGMPKERFSAEFPKEGPSILRIQQVVRGDSAAYFCASSPTGTGNQPQHFGDGTRLSIL.